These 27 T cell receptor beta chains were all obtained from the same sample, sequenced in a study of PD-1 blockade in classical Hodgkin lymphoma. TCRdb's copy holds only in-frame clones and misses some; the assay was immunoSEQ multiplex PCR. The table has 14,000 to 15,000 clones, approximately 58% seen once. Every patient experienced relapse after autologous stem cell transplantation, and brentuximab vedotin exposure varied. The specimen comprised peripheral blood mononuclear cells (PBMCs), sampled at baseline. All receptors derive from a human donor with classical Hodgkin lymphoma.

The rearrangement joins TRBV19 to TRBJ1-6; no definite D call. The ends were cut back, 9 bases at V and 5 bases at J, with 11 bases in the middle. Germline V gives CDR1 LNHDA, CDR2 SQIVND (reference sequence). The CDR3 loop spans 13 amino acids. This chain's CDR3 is CASGIGDNSPLHF. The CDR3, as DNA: TGTGCCAGCGGTATCGGGGATAATTCACCCCTCCACTTT.

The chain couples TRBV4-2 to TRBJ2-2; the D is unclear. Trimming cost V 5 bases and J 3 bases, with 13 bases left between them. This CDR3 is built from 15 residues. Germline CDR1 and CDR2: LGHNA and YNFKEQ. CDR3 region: CASSLVHADTGELFF. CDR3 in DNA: TGTGCCAGCAGCTTGGTACACGCCGACACCGGGGAGCTGTTTTTT.

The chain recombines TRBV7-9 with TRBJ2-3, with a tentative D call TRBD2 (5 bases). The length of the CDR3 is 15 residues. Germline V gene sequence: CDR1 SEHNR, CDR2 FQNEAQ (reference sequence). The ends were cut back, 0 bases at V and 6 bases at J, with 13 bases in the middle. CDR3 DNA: TGTGCCAGCAGCTTAGCGGGAGTTAGCTCGGATACGCAGTATTTT. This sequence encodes CASSLAGVSSDTQYF.

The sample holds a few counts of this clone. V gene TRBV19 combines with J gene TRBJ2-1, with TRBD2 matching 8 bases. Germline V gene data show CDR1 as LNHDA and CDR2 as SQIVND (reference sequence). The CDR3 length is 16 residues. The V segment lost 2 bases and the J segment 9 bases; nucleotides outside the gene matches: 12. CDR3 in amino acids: CASSITPAGVTAEQFF. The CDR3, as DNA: TGTGCCAGTAGTATAACCCCAGCGGGAGTCACCGCTGAGCAGTTCTTC.

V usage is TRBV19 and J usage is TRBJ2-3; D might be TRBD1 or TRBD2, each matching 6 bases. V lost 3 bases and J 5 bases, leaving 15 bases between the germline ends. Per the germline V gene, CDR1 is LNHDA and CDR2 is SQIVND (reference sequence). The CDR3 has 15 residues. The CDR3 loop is CASSIGGGVQDTQYF. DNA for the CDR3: TGTGCCAGTAGTATTGGGGGCGGGGTCCAAGATACGCAGTATTTT. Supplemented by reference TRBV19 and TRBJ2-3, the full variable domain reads DGGITQSPKYLFRKEGQNVTLSCEQNLNHDAMYWYRQDPGQGLRLIYYSQIVNDFQKGDIAEGYSVSREKKESFPLTVTSAQKNPTAFYLCASSIGGGVQDTQYFGPGTRLTVL.

This CDR3 reads CVSGVVTEAFF. CDR3 DNA: TGTGTCTCTGGGGTCGTCACTGAAGCTTTCTTT. The V call is TRBV2, the J call TRBJ1-1; D not resolved. Germline lookup yields CDR1 SNHLY and CDR2 FYNNEI. CDR3 size: 11 residues.

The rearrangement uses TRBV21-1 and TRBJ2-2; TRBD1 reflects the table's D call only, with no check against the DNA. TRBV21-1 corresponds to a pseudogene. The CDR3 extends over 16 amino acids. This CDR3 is CASSSSFWGNTGELFF. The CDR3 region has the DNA TGTGCCAGCAGCTCATCGTTTTGGGGCAACACCGGGGAGCTGTTTTTT.

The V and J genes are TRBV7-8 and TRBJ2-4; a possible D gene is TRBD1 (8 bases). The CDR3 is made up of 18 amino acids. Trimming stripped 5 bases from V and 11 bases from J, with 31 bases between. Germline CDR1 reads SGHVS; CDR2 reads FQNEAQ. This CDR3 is CASSHLRSGRTGQKVQYF. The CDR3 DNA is TGTGCCAGCAGCCATTTACGGTCCGGGAGGACAGGGCAGAAAGTTCAGTACTTC.

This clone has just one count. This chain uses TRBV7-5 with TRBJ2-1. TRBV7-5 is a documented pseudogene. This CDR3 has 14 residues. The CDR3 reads CASSLDGTNNEQFF. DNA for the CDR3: TGTGCCAGCAGCTTGGATGGGACCAACAATGAGCAGTTCTTC.

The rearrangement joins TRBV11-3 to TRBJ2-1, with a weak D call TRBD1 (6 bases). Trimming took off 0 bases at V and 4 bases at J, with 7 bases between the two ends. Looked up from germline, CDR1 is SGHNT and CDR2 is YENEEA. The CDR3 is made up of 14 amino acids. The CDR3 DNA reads TGTGCCAGCAGCTTAGAAGGGGGTTACAATGAGCAGTTCTTC. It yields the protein CASSLEGGYNEQFF.

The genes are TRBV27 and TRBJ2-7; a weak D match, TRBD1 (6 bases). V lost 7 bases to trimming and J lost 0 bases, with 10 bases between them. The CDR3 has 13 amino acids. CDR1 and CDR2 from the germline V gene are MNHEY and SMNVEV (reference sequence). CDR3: CASTGQNSYEQYF. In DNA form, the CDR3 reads TGTGCCAGCACAGGACAGAACTCCTACGAGCAGTACTTC.

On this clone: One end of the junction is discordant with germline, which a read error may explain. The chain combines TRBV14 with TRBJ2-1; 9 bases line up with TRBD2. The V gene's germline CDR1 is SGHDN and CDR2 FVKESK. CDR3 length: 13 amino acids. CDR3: CASRTSGYNGQFF. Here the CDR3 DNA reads TGTGCCAGCAGGACTAGCGGATACAATGGGCAGTTCTTC.

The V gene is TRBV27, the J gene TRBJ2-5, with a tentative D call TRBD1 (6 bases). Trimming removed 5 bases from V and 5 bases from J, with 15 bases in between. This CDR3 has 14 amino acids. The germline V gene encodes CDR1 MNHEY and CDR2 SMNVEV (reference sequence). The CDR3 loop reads CASSNRDRFETQYF. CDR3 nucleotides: TGTGCCAGCAGTAACAGGGATCGTTTCGAGACCCAGTACTTC.

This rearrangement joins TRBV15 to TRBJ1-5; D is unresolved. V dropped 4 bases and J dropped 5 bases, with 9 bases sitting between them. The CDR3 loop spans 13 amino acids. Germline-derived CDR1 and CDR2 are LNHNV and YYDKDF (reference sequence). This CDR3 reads CATSTLVDQPQHF. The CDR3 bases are TGTGCCACCAGCACCCTGGTCGATCAGCCCCAGCATTTT.

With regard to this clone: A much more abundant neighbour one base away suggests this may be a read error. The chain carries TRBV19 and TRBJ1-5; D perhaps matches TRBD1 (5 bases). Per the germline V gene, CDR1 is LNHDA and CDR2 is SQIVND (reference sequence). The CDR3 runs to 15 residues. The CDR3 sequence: CTSSKVPGSNQPQHF. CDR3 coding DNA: TGTACCAGTAGTAAGGTACCAGGGTCGAATCAGCCCCAGCATTTT.

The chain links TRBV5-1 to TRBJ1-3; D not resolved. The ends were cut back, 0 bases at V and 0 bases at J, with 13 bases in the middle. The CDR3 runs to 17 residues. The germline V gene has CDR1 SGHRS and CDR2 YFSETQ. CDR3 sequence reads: CASSLGADITSGNTIYF. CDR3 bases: TGCGCCAGCAGCTTGGGGGCCGACATCACCTCTGGAAACACCATATATTTT.

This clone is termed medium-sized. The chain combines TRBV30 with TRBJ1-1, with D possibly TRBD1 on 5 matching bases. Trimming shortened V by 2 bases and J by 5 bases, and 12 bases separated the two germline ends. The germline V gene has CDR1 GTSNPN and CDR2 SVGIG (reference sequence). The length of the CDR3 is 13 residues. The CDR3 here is CAWSMGRETEAFF. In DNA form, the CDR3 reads TGTGCCTGGAGTATGGGCAGGGAGACTGAAGCTTTCTTT.

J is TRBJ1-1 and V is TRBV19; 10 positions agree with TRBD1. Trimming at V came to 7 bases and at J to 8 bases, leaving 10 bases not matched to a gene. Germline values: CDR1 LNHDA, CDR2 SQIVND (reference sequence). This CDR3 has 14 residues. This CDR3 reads CASKLTGGVQEAFF. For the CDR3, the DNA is TGTGCCAGTAAACTGACAGGGGGCGTACAAGAAGCTTTCTTT.

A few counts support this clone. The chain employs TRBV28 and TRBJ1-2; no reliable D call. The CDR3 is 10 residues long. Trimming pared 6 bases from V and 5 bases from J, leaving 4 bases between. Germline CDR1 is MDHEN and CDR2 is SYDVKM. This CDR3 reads CASRQYGYTF. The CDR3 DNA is TGTGCCAGCAGGCAATATGGCTACACCTTC.

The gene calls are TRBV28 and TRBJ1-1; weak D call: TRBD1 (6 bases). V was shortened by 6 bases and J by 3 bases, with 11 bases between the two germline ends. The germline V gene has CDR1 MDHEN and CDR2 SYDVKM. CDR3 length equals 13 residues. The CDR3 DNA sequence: TGTGCCAGCAGAGAAACAGGGTACACTGAAGCTTTCTTT. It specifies CASRETGYTEAFF.

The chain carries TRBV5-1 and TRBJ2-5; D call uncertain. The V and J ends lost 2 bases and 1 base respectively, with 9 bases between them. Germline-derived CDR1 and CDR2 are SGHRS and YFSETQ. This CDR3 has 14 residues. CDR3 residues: CASSLSAFQETQYF. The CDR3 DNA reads TGCGCCAGCAGCTTATCCGCCTTCCAAGAGACCCAGTACTTC. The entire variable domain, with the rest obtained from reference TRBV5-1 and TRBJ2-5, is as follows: KAGVTQTPRYLIKTRGQQVTLSCSPISGHRSVSWYQQTPGQGLQFLFEYFSETQRNKGNFPGRFSGRQFSNSRSEMNVSTLELGDSALYLCASSLSAFQETQYFGPGTRLLVL.

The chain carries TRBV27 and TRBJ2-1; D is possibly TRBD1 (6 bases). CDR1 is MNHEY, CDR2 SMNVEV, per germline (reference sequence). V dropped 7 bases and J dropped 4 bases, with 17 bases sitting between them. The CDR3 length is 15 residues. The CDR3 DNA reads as TGTGCCAGCAATGAGTACAGGGATAGTTACAATGAGCAGTTCTTC. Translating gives CASNEYRDSYNEQFF.

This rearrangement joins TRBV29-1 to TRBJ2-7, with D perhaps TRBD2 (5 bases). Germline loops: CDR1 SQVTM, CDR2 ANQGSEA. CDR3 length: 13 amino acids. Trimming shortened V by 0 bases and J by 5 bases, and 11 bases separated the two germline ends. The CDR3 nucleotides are TGCAGCGTTGAAGATGGCACTAGGCACGAGCAGTACTTC. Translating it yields CSVEDGTRHEQYF.

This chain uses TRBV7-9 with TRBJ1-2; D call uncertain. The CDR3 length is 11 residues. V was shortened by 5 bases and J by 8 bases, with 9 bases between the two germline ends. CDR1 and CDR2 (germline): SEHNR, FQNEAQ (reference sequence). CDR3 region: CASSRQGGYTF. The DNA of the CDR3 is TGTGCCAGCAGCCGGCAAGGGGGCTACACCTTC. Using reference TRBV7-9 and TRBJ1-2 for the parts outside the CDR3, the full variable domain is DTGVSQNPRHKITKRGQNVTFRCDPISEHNRLYWYRQTLGQGPEFLTYFQNEAQLEKSRLLSDRFSAERPKGSFSTLEIQRTEQGDSAMYLCASSRQGGYTFGSGTRLTVV.

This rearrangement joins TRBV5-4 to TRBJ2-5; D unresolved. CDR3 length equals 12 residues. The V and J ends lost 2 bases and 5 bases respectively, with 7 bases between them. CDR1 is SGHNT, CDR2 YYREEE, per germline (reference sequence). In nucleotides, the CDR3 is TGTGCCAGCAGCTTTAACGGGGAGACCCAGTACTTC. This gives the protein CASSFNGETQYF. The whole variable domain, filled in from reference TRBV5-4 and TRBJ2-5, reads ETGVTQSPTHLIKTRGQQVTLRCSSQSGHNTVSWYQQALGQGPQFIFQYYREEENGRGNFPPRFSGLQFPNYSSELNVNALELDDSALYLCASSFNGETQYFGPGTRLLVL.

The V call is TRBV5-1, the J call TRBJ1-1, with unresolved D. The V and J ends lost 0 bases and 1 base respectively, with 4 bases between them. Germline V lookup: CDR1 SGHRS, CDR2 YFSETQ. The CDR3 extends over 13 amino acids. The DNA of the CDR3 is TGCGCCAGCAGCTTGGTTAAGAACACTGAAGCTTTCTTT. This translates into CASSLVKNTEAFF.

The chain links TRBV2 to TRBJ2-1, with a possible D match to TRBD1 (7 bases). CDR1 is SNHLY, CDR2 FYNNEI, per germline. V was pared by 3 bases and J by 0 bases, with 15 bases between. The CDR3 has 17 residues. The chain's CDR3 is CASSEEGALSSYNEQFF. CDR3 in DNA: TGTGCCAGCAGTGAGGAGGGGGCACTAAGCTCCTACAATGAGCAGTTCTTC.